The clone carrying this T cell receptor (beta chain) was seen a single time. Its specificity is not known. The CDR3 extends over 13 amino acids. Trimming removed 7 bases from V and 4 bases from J; junction bases left unmatched: 6. Per germline, CDR1 MNHEY and CDR2 SVGAGI. Random hexamers served to reverse transcribe roughly 0.45 to 1 ug RNA. Multiplex immunoSEQ PCR targeted 54 Vbeta and 13 Jbeta TCR beta segments. TCRdb recomputed calls from the immunoSEQ multiplex PCR reads with MiXCR, one row per CDR3 protein. The data contain some 180,000 distinct CDR3 sequences, approximately 94% of them singletons. These data are taken from a study of CD8 T cells in Susac syndrome. Findings and limits, study-wide: The study acknowledged a relatively small number of individuals in its TCR sequencing and HLA analysis.

Sequencing of TCR beta was carried out in blood CD8+ and CD4+ T cells. Bulk CD8+ and CD4+ cells came from magnetic negative isolation; CD8+ TEMRA by FACS. The receptor was isolated from a human donor in good health. What was sequenced was CD4+ T cells from PBMCs. The V and J genes are TRBV6-5 and TRBJ2-7; 8 bases agree with TRBD1. CDR3 bases: TGTGCCAGCAACAGGGGGAAGTTTTACGAGCAGTACTTC. Residues: CASNRGKFYEQYF.